One sample yielded the 10 T cell receptor beta chains listed below, sequenced in a study of blood T cell repertoires in COVID-19. Some clones are missing from TCRdb's copy, which holds only in-frame ones; the method was immunoSEQ multiplex PCR. The data contain 180,000 or so clones, roughly four fifths of them singletons. Input material: peripheral blood. The receptors here all came from a woman aged 40 to 55 with COVID-19, enrolled during active disease.

The chain employs TRBV14 and TRBJ2-3, with TRBD1 matching 9 bases. In germline, CDR1 is SGHDN, CDR2 FVKESK. The length of the CDR3 is 14 residues. After removal of 4 bases from V and 1 base from J, the junction contained 0 bases not matched to a gene. CDR3 sequence: CASSRTGGTDTQYF. The CDR3, as DNA: TGTGCCAGCAGCCGGACAGGGGGCACAGATACGCAGTATTTT.

This clone was observed once. The V call is TRBV28, the J call TRBJ2-1; D may be TRBD1 (6 bases). Germline V gene data show CDR1 as MDHEN and CDR2 as SYDVKM. V lost 3 bases to trimming and J lost 9 bases, with 9 bases between them. CDR3 length: 12 amino acids. The CDR3 nucleotides read TGTGCCAGCAGTTTGTTAGGGGGTGAGCAGTTCTTC. Encoded protein: CASSLLGGEQFF.

The V gene is TRBV7-2, the J gene TRBJ1-5; 7 nucleotides agree with TRBD1. Trimming removed 6 bases from V and 2 bases from J; junction bases left unmatched: 7. The germline CDR1 and CDR2 sequences are SGHTA and FQGNSA. There are 15 residues in the CDR3. CDR3 loop: CASSPNRGGNQPQHF. CDR3 coding DNA: TGTGCCAGCAGTCCGAACAGGGGTGGCAATCAGCCCCAGCATTTT.

The chain uses TRBV19 and TRBJ2-2; no definite D call. V lost 6 bases, J lost 1 base, and 9 bases lay in between. Germline V gene data show CDR1 as LNHDA and CDR2 as SQIVND (reference sequence). This CDR3 is built from 14 residues. This CDR3 is CASRYSWNTGELFF. The DNA of the CDR3 is TGTGCCAGTAGATACAGTTGGAACACCGGGGAGCTGTTTTTT.

This rearrangement joins TRBV11-1 to TRBJ2-7; 9 bases line up with TRBD1. V dropped 5 bases and J dropped 5; count of bases not matched to a gene: 7. Germline V lookup: CDR1 SGHAT, CDR2 FQDESV (reference sequence). The CDR3 has 14 residues. CDR3 nucleotide sequence: TGTGCCAGCAGCGCCCGGGACAGGGATCACGAGCAGTACTTC. It yields the protein CASSARDRDHEQYF.

This chain connects TRBV28 to TRBJ2-7; TRBD1 is a possible D gene (6 bases). Germline CDR1 reads MDHEN; CDR2 reads SYDVKM. The CDR3 is made up of 14 amino acids. V lost 5 bases and J 3 bases, leaving 14 bases between the germline ends. The CDR3 loop is CASSPPGHLYEQYF. The CDR3 DNA is TGTGCCAGCAGTCCCCCGGGACACCTCTACGAGCAGTACTTC. The full variable domain, rest sourced from reference TRBV28 and TRBJ2-7, is DVKVTQSSRYLVKRTGEKVFLECVQDMDHENMFWYRQDPGLGLRLIYFSYDVKMKEKGDIPEGYSVSREKKERFSLILESASTNQTSMYLCASSPPGHLYEQYFGPGTRLTVT.

The chain employs TRBV4-2 and TRBJ2-1; TRBD2 is a possible D gene (6 bases). Trimming took 3 bases from V and 10 from J, leaving 10 bases between them. This CDR3 comprises 12 residues. Germline CDR1 reads LGHNA; CDR2 reads YNFKEQ. The CDR3 region has the DNA TGTGCCAGCAGCCAGGGGGGACTCGAGCAGTTCTTC. Its protein is CASSQGGLEQFF.

V gene TRBV6-5 combines with J gene TRBJ1-3, with 11 bases fitting TRBD1. Germline lookup yields CDR1 MNHEY and CDR2 SVGAGI. The CDR3 sequence is 15 residues long. The J segment lost 8 bases and the V segment lost 6 bases, leaving 9 bases of the junction unmatched. The CDR3 DNA reads TGTGCCAGCAGGAAAACGGGACAGGGGGTTTACACCATATATTTT. Translated: CASRKTGQGVYTIYF.

V and J are TRBV5-8 and TRBJ1-4; the D is unclear. The V gene lost 0 bases and the J gene lost 0 bases, with 9 bases spanning the gap. The CDR3 spans 16 residues. CDR1 is SGHTS and CDR2 is YDEGEE in the germline V gene. The CDR3: CASSLGRTATNEKLFF. In DNA form, the CDR3 reads TGTGCCAGCAGCTTGGGTAGAACAGCAACTAATGAAAAACTGTTTTTT. Combining the CDR3 with reference TRBV5-8 and TRBJ1-4 gives the whole variable domain EAGVTQSPTHLIKTRGQQATLRCSPISGHTSVYWYQQALGLGLQFLLWYDEGEERNRGNFPPRFSGRQFPNYSSELNVNALELEDSALYLCASSLGRTATNEKLFFGSGTQLSVL.

The V gene is TRBV7-3, the J gene TRBJ2-1; D may be TRBD2 (6 bases). The CDR3 spans 17 residues. Per germline, CDR1 SGHTA and CDR2 FQGTGA. Deletions cut 0 bases from V and 0 bases from J, with 12 bases between. The chain's CDR3 is CASSLTGLQSSYNEQFF. The CDR3 DNA reads as TGTGCCAGCAGCTTAACGGGACTCCAGAGCTCCTACAATGAGCAGTTCTTC.